Presented here are 27 T cell receptor beta chains from one specimen sequenced in a study of breast tumors, draining lymph nodes, adjacent tissues. Breast cancer patients provided tissue from their axillary draining lymph nodes. TCRdb processed the multiplex PCR reads anew with MiXCR; each CDR3 protein has one entry. The repertoire consists of about 180,000 distinct CDR3 sequences, with approximately 30% occurring once and the leading ten covering over 3.5%. Material for sequencing was axillary lymph node tissue. The receptor set was obtained from a female donor with breast cancer. Some clones in this sample may be carry-over from other donors' samples.

This clonotype was seen many times. The chain couples TRBV7-9 to TRBJ2-7; no firm D call. This CDR3 is built from 13 residues. Germline V gene data show CDR1 as SEHNR and CDR2 as FQNEAQ (reference sequence). The V and J ends lost 2 bases and 2 bases respectively, with 7 bases between them. CDR3 sequence (DNA): TGTGCCAGCAGCTTATATGGCACCTACGAGCAGTACTTC. Its protein product is CASSLYGTYEQYF.

The chain uses TRBV5-4 and TRBJ2-3; D remains ambiguous. Germline V CDR1 and CDR2: SGHNT, YYREEE (reference sequence). CDR3 size: 14 residues. The V and J ends lost 4 bases and 11 bases respectively, with 20 bases between them. As DNA, the CDR3 is TGTGCCAGCAGCGACCGGAGCTCCTACAATGAGCAGTATTTT. Amino acids: CASSDRSSYNEQYF.

Note on this clonotype: One junction end does not reproduce the germline sequence, and a read error may be involved. J is TRBJ2-6 and V is TRBV7-3, with a weak D call TRBD2 (7 bases). The CDR3 has 16 residues. The germline gives CDR1 SGHTA, CDR2 FQGTGA. CDR3 nucleotides: TGTGCCAGCAGCCCTCGTCCCCGAGGGGGGGCCTACGTCCTGACTTTC. This gives the protein CASSPRPRGGAYVLTF.

The chain employs TRBV9 and TRBJ2-2; D uncertain. With 2 bases removed from V and 4 bases from J, the gap between germline ends came to 9 bases. Germline CDR1 is SGDLS and CDR2 is YYNGEE. CDR3 length equals 14 residues. This chain's CDR3 is CASSVGSVTGELFF. The CDR3 DNA sequence: TGTGCCAGCAGCGTTGGGTCGGTCACCGGGGAGCTGTTTTTT.

This clonotype was observed a handful of times. CDR3 nucleotide sequence: TGTGCCAGCAGCCAAAACGAAAACTATGGCTACACCTTC. The encoded protein is CASSQNENYGYTF. The rearrangement links TRBV3-1 to TRBJ1-2; D is unresolved. The CDR3 runs to 13 residues. Germline V gene data show CDR1 as LGHDT and CDR2 as YNNKEL (reference sequence). Trimming left V 2 bases short and J 2 bases short, with 6 bases between.

The chain employs TRBV7-8 and TRBJ2-3; D is perhaps TRBD2 (5 bases). The CDR3 contains 12 residues. Germline CDR1 is SGHVS and CDR2 is FQNEAQ. The V and J ends lost 6 bases and 5 bases respectively, with 9 bases between them. Written as DNA, the CDR3 is TGTGCCAGCAGTCCCCGGGAAGATACGCAGTATTTT. Translated, it gives CASSPREDTQYF.

This clonotype was recorded at least ten times. The chain joins TRBV5-1 to TRBJ2-5, with 10 positions matching TRBD2. This CDR3 is 16 amino acids long. CDR1 and CDR2 from the germline V gene are SGHRS and YFSETQ. Trimming removed 3 bases from V and 4 bases from J; junction bases left unmatched: 9. DNA for the CDR3: TGCGCCAGCAGCTGGGCTAGCGGGGGAGGACTAGAGACCCAGTACTTC. Translated, it gives CASSWASGGGLETQYF.

Turning to this clonotype: A much larger clone is a single base away; this may be a read error. The chain employs TRBV7-8 and TRBJ2-6; tentative D call: TRBD1 (5 bases). Germline CDR1 reads SGHVS; CDR2 reads FQNEAQ. CDR3 length: 17 amino acids. This CDR3 is CASSLVEFSSGANLLTF. The CDR3 bases are TGTGCCAGCAGCTTAGTAGAGTTCTCTTCTGGGGCCAACCTCCTGACTTTC.

This clonotype showed up many times. This chain links TRBV10-2 with TRBJ2-2; possible D gene TRBD1, 6 bases. Germline loops: CDR1 WSHSY, CDR2 SAAADI. The CDR3 is made up of 16 amino acids. Deletions cut 5 bases from V and 1 base from J, with 14 bases between. The CDR3 nucleotides are TGCGCCAGCAGTTACACGGGACACCTGAACACCGGGGAGCTGTTTTTT. This translates into CASSYTGHLNTGELFF.

This clonotype was seen at least ten times. The chain carries TRBV20-1 and TRBJ1-5; a possible D gene is TRBD1 (6 bases). CDR3 length: 14 residues. V lost 1 base, J lost 5 bases, and 12 bases lay in between. Germline-derived CDR1 and CDR2 are DFQATT and SNEGSKA (reference sequence). CDR3 protein: CSARGAQGHQPQHF. The CDR3 nucleotides are TGCAGTGCTAGAGGAGCACAGGGCCATCAGCCCCAGCATTTT.

This clonotype was counted ten times or more. The chain recombines TRBV6-4 with TRBJ2-7; 7 nucleotides agree with TRBD2. The CDR3 contains 17 residues. V dropped 2 bases and J dropped 3; count of bases not matched to a gene: 13. Germline V CDR1 and CDR2: MRHNA, SNTAGT. CDR3 in amino acids: CASSDPAVRGGVYEQYF. In DNA, the CDR3 is TGTGCCAGCAGTGACCCTGCGGTCCGCGGGGGAGTCTACGAGCAGTACTTC.

The sample holds many counts of this clonotype. The chain has TRBV9 and TRBJ2-3, with D tentatively TRBD2 (6 bases). With 0 bases removed from V and 0 bases from J, the gap between germline ends came to 8 bases. Germline V CDR1 and CDR2: SGDLS, YYNGEE. The CDR3 extends over 15 amino acids. The CDR3 coding sequence is TGTGCCAGCAGCGTAGGGGGGGAGAGCACAGATACGCAGTATTTT. Protein product: CASSVGGESTDTQYF.

This clonotype was counted many times. This chain uses TRBV6-5 with TRBJ1-4; D is perhaps TRBD1 (5 bases). This CDR3 is 15 amino acids long. Trimming removed 9 bases from V and 0 bases from J, with 14 bases in between. Looked up from germline, CDR1 is MNHEY and CDR2 is SVGAGI. In nucleotides, the CDR3 is TGTGCCAGTGGGGGAGCTTCCGCAACTAATGAAAAACTGTTTTTT. The encoded protein is CASGGASATNEKLFF.

Of note for this clonotype: A much larger clone sits a single nucleotide away, making a read error possible. The V call is TRBV6-2 or TRBV6-3, the J call TRBJ2-7; D gene unclear. V gave up 3 bases and J gave up 3 bases, with 3 bases separating them. CDR1 and CDR2 from the germline V gene are MNHEY and SVGEGT. The CDR3 runs 11 residues. CDR3: CASSYIYEQYF. DNA of the CDR3: TGTGCCAGCAGTTATATCTACGAGCAGTACTTC.

This clonotype was counted ten times or more. The chain recombines TRBV20-1 with TRBJ2-5, with 8 bases lining up with TRBD1. Germline assignment: CDR1 DFQATT and CDR2 SNEGSKA (reference sequence). The CDR3 is 14 amino acids. With V trimmed by 7 bases and J by 7 bases, 14 bases remained unmatched. The CDR3 DNA sequence: TGCAGTGTTCCTGGACAGGGATGGGAAGCGACCCAGTACTTC. It codes for CSVPGQGWEATQYF.

In the case of this clonotype: The germline gene is not matched at one end of the junction; a read error may be the cause. The chain carries TRBV24-1 and TRBJ2-2, with 9 bases lining up with TRBD1. This CDR3 is 15 amino acids long. CDR1 KGHDR and CDR2 SFDVKD come from the germline V gene. For the CDR3, the DNA is TGTGCCACCAGGAGGACAGGGGAGAACACCAGGGAGCTGTTCTTT. Translated: CATRRTGENTRELFF.

Of note for this clonotype: A much larger clone is a single base away; this may be a read error. The chain is built from TRBV7-3 and TRBJ2-1, with D possibly TRBD2 on 5 matching bases. The germline gives CDR1 SGHTA, CDR2 FQGTGA. The CDR3 runs to 15 residues. The chain's CDR3 is CASSLADEAYNEQLF. The CDR3 DNA reads TGTGCCAGCAGCCTAGCTGACGAAGCGTACAATGAGCAGCTCTTC.

This clonotype appeared many times. This chain joins TRBV5-6 and TRBJ2-1; a possible D gene is TRBD1 (6 bases). The V gene lost 5 bases and the J gene lost 8 bases, with 14 bases spanning the gap. Germline CDR1 reads SGHDT; CDR2 reads YYEEEE. This CDR3 spans 13 amino acids. The DNA for the CDR3 is TGTGCCAGCAGAGGTCAGGGGATAGATGAGCAGTTCTTC. Residues: CASRGQGIDEQFF.

The rearrangement uses TRBV4-1 and TRBJ1-1; no definite D call. The CDR3 length is 15 residues. CDR1 MGHRA and CDR2 YSYEKL come from the germline V gene. The V end lost 0 bases, the J end lost 1 base, and 9 bases lay between the germline ends. CDR3 sequence: CASSQDPLPNTEAFF. Written as DNA, the CDR3 is TGCGCCAGCAGCCAAGACCCGCTACCGAACACTGAAGCTTTCTTT.

V and J are TRBV7-8 and TRBJ1-1; TRBD1 is a possible D gene (5 bases). The length of the CDR3 is 15 residues. In germline, CDR1 is SGHVS, CDR2 FQNEAQ. With 1 base removed from V and 5 bases from J, the gap between germline ends came to 14 bases. CDR3: CASSLVGLGVTEAFF. The CDR3 coding sequence is TGTGCCAGCAGCTTAGTGGGGCTAGGGGTAACTGAAGCTTTCTTT.

In its sample, this clonotype was seen many times. The CDR3 protein is CASSSPGGGNTIYF. CDR3 DNA sequence: TGTGCCAGCAGCTCCCCAGGGGGTGGAAACACCATATATTTT. The V and J genes are TRBV5-6 and TRBJ1-3, with TRBD1 matching over 7 bases. V lost 3 bases to trimming and J lost 3 bases; unmatched junction nucleotides: 3. Germline V gene data show CDR1 as SGHDT and CDR2 as YYEEEE. The CDR3 spans 14 residues. Full variable domain (missing parts from reference TRBV5-6 and TRBJ1-3): DAGVTQSPTHLIKTRGQQVTLRCSPKSGHDTVSWYQQALGQGPQFIFQYYEEEERQRGNFPDRFSGHQFPNYSSELNVNALLLGDSALYLCASSSPGGGNTIYFGEGSWLTVV.

This clonotype showed up many times. This chain connects TRBV19 to TRBJ2-1; 8 bases align to TRBD1. CDR1 LNHDA and CDR2 SQIVND come from the germline V gene (reference sequence). Trimming took 1 base from V and 6 from J; bases not matched to a gene: 5. This CDR3 region has 15 residues. Here the CDR3 reads CASSIGTGSLNEQFF. CDR3 coding DNA: TGTGCCAGTAGTATAGGGACAGGGTCGCTCAATGAGCAGTTCTTC. Drawing the rest from reference TRBV19 and TRBJ2-1, the complete variable domain is DGGITQSPKYLFRKEGQNVTLSCEQNLNHDAMYWYRQDPGQGLRLIYYSQIVNDFQKGDIAEGYSVSREKKESFPLTVTSAQKNPTAFYLCASSIGTGSLNEQFFGPGTRLTVL.

This clonotype was picked up many times. The J gene is TRBJ2-1, the V gene TRBV20-1; 9 bases align to TRBD2. After removal of 1 base from V and 8 bases from J, the junction contained 6 bases not matched to a gene. The CDR3 has 14 residues. CDR1 is DFQATT and CDR2 is SNEGSKA in the germline V gene (reference sequence). The CDR3, as DNA: TGCAGTGCTAGAGCGCTAGCGGGAATCGATGAGCAGTTCTTC. This sequence encodes CSARALAGIDEQFF.

This clonotype was seen ten or more times. The rearrangement joins TRBV6-5 to TRBJ1-4; 8 bases are a match to TRBD1. This CDR3 spans 17 amino acids. Per germline, CDR1 MNHEY and CDR2 SVGAGI. Trimming at V came to 5 bases and at J to 1 base, leaving 9 bases not matched to a gene. The CDR3 sequence is CASSPRTGPRTNEKLFF. The CDR3 bases are TGTGCCAGCAGTCCGCGGACAGGGCCCCGAACTAATGAAAAACTGTTTTTT.

This clonotype was seen at least ten times. The chain couples TRBV20-1 to TRBJ1-5; a possible D gene is TRBD1 (5 bases). The CDR3 runs to 14 residues. Germline CDR1 is DFQATT and CDR2 is SNEGSKA (reference sequence). Trimming took off 3 bases at V and 0 bases at J, with 9 bases between the two ends. The CDR3 region is CSASVGDSNQPQHF. The CDR3 nucleotides read TGCAGTGCTAGTGTGGGGGATAGCAATCAGCCCCAGCATTTT.

The genes are TRBV6-1 and TRBJ2-1, with 7 nucleotides matching TRBD1. V was clipped by 7 bases and J by 7 bases; unmatched bases: 10. This CDR3 is built from 14 residues. Germline V gives CDR1 MNHNS, CDR2 SASEGT. CDR3 nucleotides: TGTGCCAGCACACCGGGACAGATGATAAATGAGCAGTTCTTC. Its translation is CASTPGQMINEQFF.

This clonotype was found a few times. The V gene is TRBV18, the J gene TRBJ2-7; weak D call: TRBD1 (6 bases). V lost 4 bases, J lost 3 bases, and 10 bases lay in between. The germline V gene has CDR1 KGHSH and CDR2 LQKENI. The CDR3 has 13 amino acids. Written as DNA, the CDR3 is TGTGCCAGCTCACTATCAGGGGACTACGAGCAGTACTTC. Residues: CASSLSGDYEQYF. Using reference TRBV18 and TRBJ2-7 for the parts outside the CDR3, the full variable domain is NAGVMQNPRHLVRRRGQEARLRCSPMKGHSHVYWYRQLPEEGLKFMVYLQKENIIDESGMPKERFSAEFPKEGPSILRIQQVVRGDSAAYFCASSLSGDYEQYFGPGTRLTVT.